This TCR beta chain is from a study of T cells in Graves' hyperthyroidism and ophthalmopathy. Overall study results and limits: Ophthalmopathy stood apart from stable hyperthyroidism in a 13 V-J model. Peripheral blood also featured most of the thyroid clonotypes expanded above 0.001. In validation, the model predicted ophthalmopathy. These predictions came a median roughly 6.5 months before onset.

A word on this clonotype: Its antigen is unidentified.

There were TCR beta CDR3 regions amplified from RNA transcripts. HTBI primers were used for first-round RT-PCR of the TCR CDR3. TCRdb reprocessed the multiplex PCR reads with MiXCR, giving one entry per CDR3 protein. The repertoire holds around 800,000 distinct CDR3 sequences, 35% to 45% seen once, with approximately 8.7% in the top ten. Lactation, pregnancy, other autoimmune disease or uncontrolled infection led to exclusion of patients. Germline CDR1 ENHRY, CDR2 SYGVKD. V was trimmed by 10 bases and J by 6 bases, leaving 19 bases between them. The CDR3 is made up of 13 amino acids. This receptor was identified in a man between 18 and 35 years old with Graves' hyperthyroidism. The chain employs TRBV10-3 and TRBJ2-7; D is tentatively TRBD1 or TRBD2 (5 bases each). Sequencing was performed on blood. CDR3 bases: TGTGCCAGCAATGGGGGTGGTTTTGGCGAGCAGTACTTC. This translates into CASNGGGFGEQYF.